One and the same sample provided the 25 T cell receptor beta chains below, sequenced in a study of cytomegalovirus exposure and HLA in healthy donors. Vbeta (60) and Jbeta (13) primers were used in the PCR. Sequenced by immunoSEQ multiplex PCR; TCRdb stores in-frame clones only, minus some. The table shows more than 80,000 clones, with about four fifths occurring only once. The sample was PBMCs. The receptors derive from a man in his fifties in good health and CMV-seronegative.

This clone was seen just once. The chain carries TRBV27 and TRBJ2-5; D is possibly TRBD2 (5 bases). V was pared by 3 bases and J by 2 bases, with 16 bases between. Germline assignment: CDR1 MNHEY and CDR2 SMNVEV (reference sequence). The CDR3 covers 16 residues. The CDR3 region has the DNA TGTGCCAGCAGTTTTATAGGACTCCGGTCTCAAGAGACCCAGTACTTC. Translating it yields CASSFIGLRSQETQYF.

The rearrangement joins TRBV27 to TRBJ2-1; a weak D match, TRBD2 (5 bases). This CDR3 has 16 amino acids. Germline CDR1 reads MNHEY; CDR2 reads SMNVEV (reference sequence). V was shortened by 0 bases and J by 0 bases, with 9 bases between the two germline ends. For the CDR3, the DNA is TGTGCCAGCAGTTTATCGAGAGGAGGCTCCTACAATGAGCAGTTCTTC. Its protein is CASSLSRGGSYNEQFF.

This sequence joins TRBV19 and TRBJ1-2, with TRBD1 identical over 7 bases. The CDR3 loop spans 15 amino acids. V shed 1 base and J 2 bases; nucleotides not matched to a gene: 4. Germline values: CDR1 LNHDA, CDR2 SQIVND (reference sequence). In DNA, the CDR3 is TGTGCCAGTAGTATAGTCAGGGGGGAAAACTATGGCTACACCTTC. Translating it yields CASSIVRGENYGYTF.

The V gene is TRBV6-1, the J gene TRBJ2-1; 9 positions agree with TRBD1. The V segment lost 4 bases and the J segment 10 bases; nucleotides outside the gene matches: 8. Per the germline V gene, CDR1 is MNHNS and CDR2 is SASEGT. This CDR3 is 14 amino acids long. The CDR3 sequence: CASSGGQGLREQFF. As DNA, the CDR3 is TGTGCCAGCAGTGGCGGACAGGGGTTGCGGGAGCAGTTCTTC.

DNA for the CDR3: TGTGCCAGCAGCTTAGTAGGACAGGGAAATCAGCCCCAGCATTTT. Its translation is CASSLVGQGNQPQHF. The V call is TRBV7-2, the J call TRBJ1-5, with 8 bases fitting TRBD1. From germline, CDR1 is SGHTA and CDR2 FQGNSA. The J segment lost 4 bases and the V segment lost 1 base, leaving 3 bases of the junction unmatched. The CDR3 has 15 amino acids.

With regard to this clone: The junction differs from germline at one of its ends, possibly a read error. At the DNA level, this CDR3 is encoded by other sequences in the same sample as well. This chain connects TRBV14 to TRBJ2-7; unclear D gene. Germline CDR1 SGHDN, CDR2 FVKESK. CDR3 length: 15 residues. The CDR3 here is CASSQDKRTSYEQYF. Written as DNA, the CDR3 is TGCGCCAGCAGCCAAGATAAGAGAACCTCCTACGAGCAGTACTTC.

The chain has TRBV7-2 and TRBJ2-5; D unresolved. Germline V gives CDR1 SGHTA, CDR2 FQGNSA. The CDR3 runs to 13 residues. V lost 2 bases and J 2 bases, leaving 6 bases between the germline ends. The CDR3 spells CASSLTLQETQYF. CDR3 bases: TGTGCCAGCAGCTTAACATTACAAGAGACCCAGTACTTC.

The CDR3 loop reads CASSLEGHRADTQYF. The DNA for the CDR3 is TGCGCCAGCAGCTTGGAAGGACACCGGGCAGATACGCAGTATTTT. V is TRBV5-1 and J is TRBJ2-3; D may be TRBD1 (5 bases). Germline values: CDR1 SGHRS, CDR2 YFSETQ. The CDR3 covers 15 residues. Trimming stripped 0 bases from V and 4 bases from J, with 12 bases between.

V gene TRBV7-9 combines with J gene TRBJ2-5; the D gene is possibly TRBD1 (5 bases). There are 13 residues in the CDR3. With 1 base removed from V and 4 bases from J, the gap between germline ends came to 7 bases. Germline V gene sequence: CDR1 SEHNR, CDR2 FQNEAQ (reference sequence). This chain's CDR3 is CASSLGGGETQYF. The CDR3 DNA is TGTGCCAGCAGCTTAGGGGGCGGAGAGACCCAGTACTTC.

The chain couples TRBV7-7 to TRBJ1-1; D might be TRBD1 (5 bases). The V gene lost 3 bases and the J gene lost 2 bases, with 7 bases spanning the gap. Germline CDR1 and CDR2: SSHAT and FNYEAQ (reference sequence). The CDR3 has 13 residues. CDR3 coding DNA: TGTGCCAGCAGCTTCGACAGTAACACTGAAGCTTTCTTT. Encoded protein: CASSFDSNTEAFF.

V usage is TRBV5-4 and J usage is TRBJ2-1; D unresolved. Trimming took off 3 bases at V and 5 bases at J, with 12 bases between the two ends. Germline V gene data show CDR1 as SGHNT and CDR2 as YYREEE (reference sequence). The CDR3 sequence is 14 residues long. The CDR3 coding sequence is TGTGCCAGCAGCTCCAGATCTCCGAACAATGAGCAGTTCTTC. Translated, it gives CASSSRSPNNEQFF.

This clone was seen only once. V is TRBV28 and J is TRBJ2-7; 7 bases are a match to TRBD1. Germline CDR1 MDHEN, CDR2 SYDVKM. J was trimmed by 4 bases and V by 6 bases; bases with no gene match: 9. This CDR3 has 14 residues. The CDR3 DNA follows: TGTGCCAGCAGCCCGACAGGGATGGATTACGAGCAGTACGTC. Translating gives CASSPTGMDYEQYV.

CDR3 protein: CASSISVEGRGEAFF. CDR3 bases: TGTGCCAGTAGTATTAGTGTGGAGGGCCGCGGCGAAGCTTTCTTT. The chain has TRBV19 and TRBJ1-1, with no clear D. CDR1 and CDR2 (germline): LNHDA, SQIVND (reference sequence). Trimming took off 3 bases at V and 8 bases at J, with 19 bases between the two ends. This CDR3 region has 15 residues.

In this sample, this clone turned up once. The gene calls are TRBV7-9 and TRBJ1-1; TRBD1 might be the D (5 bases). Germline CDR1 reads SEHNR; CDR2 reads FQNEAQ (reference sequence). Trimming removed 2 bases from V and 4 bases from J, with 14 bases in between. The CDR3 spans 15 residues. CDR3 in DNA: TGTGCCAGCAGCTTACAGGTTGGCGGGGCCACTGAAGCTTTCTTT. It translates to CASSLQVGGATEAFF.

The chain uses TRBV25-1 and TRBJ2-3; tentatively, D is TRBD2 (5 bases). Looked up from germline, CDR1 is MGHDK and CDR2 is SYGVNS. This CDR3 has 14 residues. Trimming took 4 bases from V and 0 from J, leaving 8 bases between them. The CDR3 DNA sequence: TGTGCCAGCAGTGCGGGGTATAGCACAGATACGCAGTATTTT. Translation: CASSAGYSTDTQYF.

The CDR3 sequence: CASSGIGATGELFF. DNA of the CDR3: TGTGCCAGCAGTGGTATAGGGGCCACCGGGGAGCTGTTTTTT. J is TRBJ2-2 and V is TRBV25-1; D is possibly TRBD1 (5 bases). CDR3 length: 14 amino acids. Germline V CDR1 and CDR2: MGHDK, SYGVNS. Trimming shortened V by 4 bases and J by 4 bases, and 10 bases separated the two germline ends.

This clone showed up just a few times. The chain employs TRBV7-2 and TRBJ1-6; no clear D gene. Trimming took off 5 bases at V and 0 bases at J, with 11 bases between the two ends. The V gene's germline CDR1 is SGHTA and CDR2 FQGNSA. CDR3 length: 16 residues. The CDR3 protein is CASSAGLSSYNSPLHF. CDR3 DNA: TGTGCCAGCAGCGCAGGACTCAGCTCCTATAATTCACCCCTCCACTTT.

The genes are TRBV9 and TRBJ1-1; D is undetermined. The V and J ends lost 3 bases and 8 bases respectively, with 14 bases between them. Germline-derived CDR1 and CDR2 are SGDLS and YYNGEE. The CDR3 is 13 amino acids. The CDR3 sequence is CASSERPGGEAFF. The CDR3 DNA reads TGTGCCAGCAGCGAAAGACCGGGTGGGGAAGCTTTCTTT.

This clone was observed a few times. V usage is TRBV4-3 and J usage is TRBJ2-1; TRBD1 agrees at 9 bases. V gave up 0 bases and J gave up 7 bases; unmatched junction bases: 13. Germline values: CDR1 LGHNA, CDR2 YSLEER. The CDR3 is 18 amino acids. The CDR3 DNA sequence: TGCGCCAGCAGCCAAGATTTGGGGACCGGGACAGGGTATAATGAGCAGTTCTTC. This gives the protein CASSQDLGTGTGYNEQFF.

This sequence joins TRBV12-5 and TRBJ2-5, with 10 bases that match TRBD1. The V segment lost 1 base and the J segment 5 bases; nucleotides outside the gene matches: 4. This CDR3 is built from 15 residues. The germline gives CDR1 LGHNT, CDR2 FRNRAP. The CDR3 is CASGLGDRGWETQYF. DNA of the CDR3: TGTGCTAGTGGTTTGGGGGACAGGGGTTGGGAGACCCAGTACTTC.

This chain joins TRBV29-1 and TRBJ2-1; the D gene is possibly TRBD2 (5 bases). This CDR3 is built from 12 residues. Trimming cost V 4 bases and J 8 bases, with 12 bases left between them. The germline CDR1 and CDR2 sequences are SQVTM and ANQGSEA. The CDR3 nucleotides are TGCAGCGTTGCTAGCCGTCGGGATGAGCAGTTCTTC. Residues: CSVASRRDEQFF.

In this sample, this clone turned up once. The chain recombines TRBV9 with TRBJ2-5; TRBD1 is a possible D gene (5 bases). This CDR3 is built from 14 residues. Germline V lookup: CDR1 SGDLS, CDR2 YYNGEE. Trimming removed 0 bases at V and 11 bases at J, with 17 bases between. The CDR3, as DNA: TGTGCCAGCAGCGTAGAGGGTATAGGGGTTGAGCAGTACTTC. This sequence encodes CASSVEGIGVEQYF.

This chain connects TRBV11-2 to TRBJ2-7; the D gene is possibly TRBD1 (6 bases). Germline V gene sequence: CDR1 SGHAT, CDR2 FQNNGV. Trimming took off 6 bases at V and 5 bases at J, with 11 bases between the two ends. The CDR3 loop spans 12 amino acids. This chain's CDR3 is CASSFTGNEQYF. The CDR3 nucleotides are TGTGCCAGCAGTTTTACAGGGAACGAGCAGTACTTC.

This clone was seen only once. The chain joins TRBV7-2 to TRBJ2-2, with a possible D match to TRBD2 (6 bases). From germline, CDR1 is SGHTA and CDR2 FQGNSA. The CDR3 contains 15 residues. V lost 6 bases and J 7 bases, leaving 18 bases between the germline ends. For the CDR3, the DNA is TGTGCCAGCAGGTGGGGAGGAGGGCGAGGCGGGGAGCTGTTTTTT. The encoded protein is CASRWGGGRGGELFF.

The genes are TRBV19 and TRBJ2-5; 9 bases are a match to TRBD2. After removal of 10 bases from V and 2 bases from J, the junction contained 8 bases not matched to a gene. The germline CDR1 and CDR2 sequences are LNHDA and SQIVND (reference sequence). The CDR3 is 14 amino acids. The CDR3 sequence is CATDSGGVQETQYF. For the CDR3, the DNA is TGTGCCACTGATAGCGGGGGAGTTCAAGAGACCCAGTACTTC.